The 27 T cell receptor beta chains in this list originate from one sample, sequenced in a study of blood T cell repertoires in COVID-19 (dated by TCRdb to about 2020). Preparation of the library involved the immunoSEQ multiplex PCR assay. TCRdb's version of the immuneACCESS table is confined to in-frame rearrangements and falls short of the full clone set. An unresolved V gene accounts for under half of the shortfall where checked; the remainder is of unknown origin. This sample lists 150,000 or so clones; roughly four fifths were detected once. The top ten hold 9.2% of the sample. The sample taken for sequencing was PBMCs or T cells enriched from blood (not recorded which). The source is a man in his forties or fifties who had recovered from COVID-19.

This clone was recorded only once. The rearrangement uses TRBV7-8 and TRBJ1-5; no reliable D call. This CDR3 is 16 amino acids long. The V gene's germline CDR1 is SGHVS and CDR2 FQNEAQ. V was pared by 1 base and J by 0 bases, with 10 bases between. The CDR3 region is CASSLGLAASNQPQHF. The CDR3 nucleotides read TGTGCCAGCAGCTTAGGGCTGGCTGCTAGCAATCAGCCCCAGCATTTT.

CDR3 sequence: CASSRGGANTGELFF. The DNA for the CDR3 is TGTGCCAGCAGCCGGGGAGGGGCAAACACCGGGGAGCTGTTTTTT. This chain connects TRBV28 to TRBJ2-2, with 7 nucleotides matching TRBD2. This CDR3 contains 15 residues. With V trimmed by 6 bases and J by 2 bases, 6 bases remained unmatched. Germline values: CDR1 MDHEN, CDR2 SYDVKM.

The chain has TRBV7-2 and TRBJ1-5; tentatively, D is TRBD1 (6 bases). The germline gives CDR1 SGHTA, CDR2 FQGNSA. V was clipped by 5 bases and J by 7 bases, with 12 bases between them. The CDR3 extends over 13 amino acids. CDR3: CASSLDRTQPQHF. Written as DNA, the CDR3 is TGTGCCAGCAGCCTAGACAGGACGCAGCCCCAGCATTTT. Drawing the rest from reference TRBV7-2 and TRBJ1-5, the complete variable domain is GAGVSQSPSNKVTEKGKDVELRCDPISGHTALYWYRQSLGQGLEFLIYFQGNSAPDKSGLPSDRFSAERTGGSVSTLTIQRTQQEDSAVYLCASSLDRTQPQHFGDGTRLSIL.

This chain joins TRBV7-9 and TRBJ1-6; D possibly corresponds to TRBD1 (6 bases). The CDR3 contains 15 residues. The V gene lost 2 bases and the J gene lost 6 bases, with 11 bases spanning the gap. Germline CDR1 and CDR2: SEHNR and FQNEAQ (reference sequence). DNA for the CDR3: TGTGCCAGCAGCTTATCTGACAGGTTTAATTCACCCCTCCACTTT. This translates into CASSLSDRFNSPLHF.

The genes are TRBV3-1 (or the pseudogene TRBV3-2) and TRBJ2-1; 7 bases match TRBD2. The CDR3 loop spans 15 amino acids. J gave up 7 bases and V 4 bases, and 10 bases lay outside the gene matches. Germline loops: CDR1 LGHDT, CDR2 YNNKEL (reference sequence). CDR3: CASSPGPGGSNEQFF. CDR3 in DNA: TGTGCCAGCAGCCCTGGGCCGGGAGGATCAAATGAGCAGTTCTTC.

Note on this clone: Other DNA sequences in the sample encode the same CDR3. The chain employs TRBV6-5 and TRBJ1-1; the match to TRBD1 covers 9 bases. Losses at the gene ends were 0 bases for V and 3 bases for J; bases not matched to a gene: 2. The CDR3 contains 15 residues. Germline V CDR1 and CDR2: MNHEY, SVGAGI. The DNA of the CDR3 is TGTGCCAGCAGTTACTCTCGGACAGGGGACACTGAAGCTTTCTTT. This codes for CASSYSRTGDTEAFF.

The chain couples TRBV9 to TRBJ2-5; TRBD2 agrees at 9 bases. Trimming removed 0 bases from V and 4 bases from J; junction bases left unmatched: 1. This CDR3 is 14 amino acids long. The V gene's germline CDR1 is SGDLS and CDR2 YYNGEE. In DNA, the CDR3 is TGTGCCAGCAGCGTAGCGGGACTAGCAGAGACCCAGTACTTC. Translating it yields CASSVAGLAETQYF.

V is TRBV5-1 and J is TRBJ1-2; tentatively, D is TRBD1 (5 bases). This CDR3 contains 15 residues. The V end was cut by 1 base, the J end by 5 bases, with 15 bases between. CDR1 and CDR2 from the germline V gene are SGHRS and YFSETQ. The CDR3 nucleotides read TGCGCCAGCAGCTTGTCTCAGGGTGTAGGGTATGGCTACACCTTC. Protein sequence: CASSLSQGVGYGYTF.

V and J are TRBV18 and TRBJ1-3; TRBD1 aligns across 7 bases. The trim removed 6 bases at V and 4 bases at J, leaving 6 bases unmatched. The CDR3 totals 14 residues. The germline CDR1 and CDR2 sequences are KGHSH and LQKENI. CDR3 bases: TGTGCCAGCTCTCCTGCACAGGGGGGAAACACCATATATTTT. Translating it yields CASSPAQGGNTIYF.

Only a few counts were recorded for this clone. V usage is TRBV9 and J usage is TRBJ2-2; TRBD2 matches 7 bases. The CDR3 totals 15 residues. After removal of 2 bases from V and 0 bases from J, the junction contained 1 base not matched to a gene. Germline V CDR1 and CDR2: SGDLS, YYNGEE. The CDR3 sequence is CASSVRGANTGELFF. The DNA for the CDR3 is TGTGCCAGCAGCGTTCGGGGGGCGAACACCGGGGAGCTGTTTTTT.

V usage is TRBV7-6 and J usage is TRBJ2-5, with 8 nucleotides matching TRBD1. V lost 1 base to trimming and J lost 5 bases; unmatched junction nucleotides: 9. This CDR3 is 16 amino acids long. Germline lookup yields CDR1 SGHVS and CDR2 FNYEAQ. The CDR3 region has the DNA TGTGCCAGCAGCTTAGGGGCAGGGGGCGCCGGGGAGACCCAGTACTTC. Translating gives CASSLGAGGAGETQYF.

This rearrangement joins TRBV7-9 to TRBJ1-2; 11 bases line up with TRBD1. V shed 5 bases and J 6 bases; nucleotides not matched to a gene: 14. Germline loops: CDR1 SEHNR, CDR2 FQNEAQ (reference sequence). The CDR3 has 17 residues. CDR3 sequence reads: CASSPSAPGQGEHGYTF. The CDR3 DNA follows: TGTGCCAGCAGCCCGTCGGCTCCGGGACAGGGGGAGCATGGCTACACCTTC.

The chain recombines TRBV6-5 with TRBJ2-1; D perhaps matches TRBD1 (6 bases). The V gene lost 6 bases and the J gene lost 7 bases, with 13 bases spanning the gap. This CDR3 region has 13 residues. The germline V gene has CDR1 MNHEY and CDR2 SVGAGI. CDR3 loop: CASRGTGSNEQFF. In nucleotides, the CDR3 is TGTGCCAGCAGGGGAACAGGGTCGAATGAGCAGTTCTTC.

This clone has just one count. At one of its ends the junction is not consistent with the germline gene, which may arise from a read error. This chain links TRBV12-5 with TRBJ1-2; TRBD1 agrees at 9 bases. Germline-derived CDR1 and CDR2 are LGHNT and FRNRAP. The CDR3 sequence is 14 residues long. The CDR3 DNA is TGTGCTAGTGGTCTTCACAGGGGGCCCTATGACTACACCTTC. Protein product: CASGLHRGPYDYTF.

The V call is TRBV28, the J call TRBJ1-5, with D tentatively TRBD1 (5 bases). Trimming stripped 3 bases from V and 5 bases from J, with 5 bases between. The CDR3 extends over 12 amino acids. The V gene's germline CDR1 is MDHEN and CDR2 SYDVKM. As DNA, the CDR3 is TGTGCCAGCAGTTTGACAGATCAGCCCCAGCATTTT. This gives the protein CASSLTDQPQHF.

J is TRBJ2-4 and V is TRBV28, with a possible D match to TRBD2 (7 bases). The CDR3 spans 16 residues. Trimming pared 5 bases from V and 2 bases from J, leaving 16 bases between. Germline values: CDR1 MDHEN, CDR2 SYDVKM. The CDR3 here is CASSPGEGGPKNIQYF. The CDR3 DNA reads TGTGCCAGCAGTCCGGGAGAGGGGGGGCCCAAAAACATTCAGTACTTC.

V and J are TRBV5-1 and TRBJ1-6; 10 positions match TRBD1. In germline, CDR1 is SGHRS, CDR2 YFSETQ. After removal of 0 bases from V and 12 bases from J, the junction contained 6 bases not matched to a gene. The CDR3 spans 15 residues. DNA for the CDR3: TGCGCCAGCAGCTTGGCCGACAGGGGGCGGGAACCCCTCCACTTT. Translating gives CASSLADRGREPLHF.

The chain uses TRBV2 and TRBJ2-5; D gene uncertain. The V gene's germline CDR1 is SNHLY and CDR2 FYNNEI. Trimming took 4 bases from V and 2 from J, leaving 8 bases between them. CDR3 length: 13 amino acids. The CDR3 region has the DNA TGTGCCAGCAGTGTAAGACAACAAGAGACCCAGTACTTC. This codes for CASSVRQQETQYF.

The gene calls are TRBV5-1 and TRBJ2-1; tentative D call: TRBD1 (6 bases). The germline gives CDR1 SGHRS, CDR2 YFSETQ. The V gene lost 5 bases and the J gene lost 3 bases, with 18 bases spanning the gap. The CDR3 covers 16 residues. CDR3 amino acids: CASRDGQPLFYNEQFF. The CDR3 DNA reads as TGCGCCAGCAGGGACGGACAGCCGCTTTTCTACAATGAGCAGTTCTTC.

The rearrangement links TRBV7-3 to TRBJ1-2; D may be TRBD1 (5 bases). Germline V gives CDR1 SGHTA, CDR2 FQGTGA. This CDR3 region has 15 residues. The ends were cut back, 3 bases at V and 1 base at J, with 12 bases in the middle. CDR3 in amino acids: CASSFPLTDNYGYTF. In DNA, the CDR3 is TGTGCCAGCAGCTTCCCCTTGACAGATAACTATGGCTACACCTTC.

This clone was counted a single time. One base away lies a much larger clone, so this may be a sequencing read error. The chain employs TRBV15 and TRBJ2-7, with D possibly TRBD1 on 6 matching bases. The germline V gene encodes CDR1 LNHNV and CDR2 YYDKDF (reference sequence). The CDR3 length is 15 residues. Trimming cost V 4 bases and J 3 bases, with 16 bases left between them. The CDR3 DNA sequence: TGTGCCACCAGCACCCCGGAACAGGGATACTACGAGCAGTACTTC. Translating gives CATSTPEQGYYEQYF.

The J gene is TRBJ2-7, the V gene TRBV18; 8 bases align to TRBD1. The length of the CDR3 is 20 residues. Germline trimming cut 7 bases from V and 3 bases from J; bases unmatched to any gene: 26. Germline V gene sequence: CDR1 KGHSH, CDR2 LQKENI. CDR3 in amino acids: CASWQGARLGEFVLDYEQYF. CDR3 sequence (DNA): TGTGCCAGCTGGCAGGGGGCTCGTTTGGGGGAGTTTGTTCTGGACTACGAGCAGTACTTC.

The V gene is TRBV9, the J gene TRBJ2-3, with 10 bases aligning to TRBD2. This CDR3 is 16 amino acids long. V was clipped by 4 bases and J by 5 bases; unmatched bases: 10. CDR1 SGDLS and CDR2 YYNGEE come from the germline V gene. CDR3 nucleotides: TGTGCCAGCAGCCCTAGGCTAGCGGGGGATCAAGATACGCAGTATTTT. Translated: CASSPRLAGDQDTQYF.

The chain employs TRBV18 and TRBJ1-6; D remains unclear. V was clipped by 4 bases and J by 6 bases, with 10 bases between them. Germline loops: CDR1 KGHSH, CDR2 LQKENI. The CDR3 runs to 14 residues. CDR3 sequence reads: CASSHSASNSPLHF. The CDR3 bases are TGTGCCAGCTCACACAGTGCGAGTAATTCACCCCTCCACTTT.

The V and J genes are TRBV5-1 and TRBJ1-1; unclear D gene. Trimming pared 3 bases from V and 3 bases from J, leaving 12 bases between. This CDR3 comprises 14 residues. CDR1 is SGHRS, CDR2 YFSETQ, per germline. CDR3 protein: CASSSETPHTEAFF. Here the CDR3 DNA reads TGCGCCAGCAGCTCCGAAACTCCTCACACTGAAGCTTTCTTT.

The chain couples TRBV3-1 (or the pseudogene TRBV3-2) to TRBJ2-7; no clear D. V was clipped by 4 bases and J by 6 bases, with 13 bases between them. The CDR3 loop spans 13 amino acids. Germline CDR1 LGHDT, CDR2 YNNKEL (reference sequence). The CDR3 nucleotides read TGTGCCAGCAGCCCGTTCTTGAGTGCCGAGCAGTACTTC. Translating gives CASSPFLSAEQYF.

V is TRBV5-1 and J is TRBJ1-5, with D possibly TRBD1 on 5 matching bases. The germline V gene encodes CDR1 SGHRS and CDR2 YFSETQ. The CDR3 is made up of 15 amino acids. Deletions cut 2 bases from V and 2 bases from J, with 11 bases between. DNA of the CDR3: TGCGCCAGCAGCTTTCTCGGGGGGGGCAATCAGCCCCAGCATTTT. Its protein product is CASSFLGGGNQPQHF.